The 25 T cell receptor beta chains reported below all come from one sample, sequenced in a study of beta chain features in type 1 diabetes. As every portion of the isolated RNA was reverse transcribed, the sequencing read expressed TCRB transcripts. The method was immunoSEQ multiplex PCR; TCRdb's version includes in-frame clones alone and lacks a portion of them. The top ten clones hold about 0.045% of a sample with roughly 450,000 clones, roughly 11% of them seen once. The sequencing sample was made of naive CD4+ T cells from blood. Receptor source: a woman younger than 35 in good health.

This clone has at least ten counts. Here the CDR3 DNA reads TGTGCCTGGACCTATTCCGGGGAGCTGTTTTTT. This gives the protein CAWTYSGELFF. The V and J genes are TRBV30 and TRBJ2-2; D is ambiguous. V lost 4 bases and J lost 6, with 6 bases in between. Germline values: CDR1 GTSNPN, CDR2 SVGIG (reference sequence). CDR3 length: 11 amino acids.

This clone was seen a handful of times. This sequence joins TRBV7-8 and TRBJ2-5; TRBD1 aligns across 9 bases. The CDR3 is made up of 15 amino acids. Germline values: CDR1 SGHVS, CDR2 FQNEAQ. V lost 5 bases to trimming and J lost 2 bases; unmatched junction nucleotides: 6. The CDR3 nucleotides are TGTGCCAGCAGCCACCGGACAGGGGAACAAGAGACCCAGTACTTC. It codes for CASSHRTGEQETQYF.

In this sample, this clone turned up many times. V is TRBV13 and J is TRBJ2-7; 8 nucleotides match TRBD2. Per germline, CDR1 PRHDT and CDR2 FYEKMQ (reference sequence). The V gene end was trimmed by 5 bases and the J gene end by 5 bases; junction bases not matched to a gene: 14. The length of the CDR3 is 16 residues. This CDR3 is CASSHPGTRGPHEQYF. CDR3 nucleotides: TGTGCCAGCAGCCACCCCGGGACTAGAGGTCCCCACGAGCAGTACTTC.

As DNA, the CDR3 is TGTGCCAGCAGCCAAGATCAACATGAGAATTCACCCCTCCACTTT. Translating it yields CASSQDQHENSPLHF. The rearrangement links TRBV4-2 to TRBJ1-6; no clear D gene. Trimming took off 0 bases at V and 7 bases at J, with 10 bases between the two ends. This CDR3 has 15 residues. The V gene's germline CDR1 is LGHNA and CDR2 YNFKEQ.

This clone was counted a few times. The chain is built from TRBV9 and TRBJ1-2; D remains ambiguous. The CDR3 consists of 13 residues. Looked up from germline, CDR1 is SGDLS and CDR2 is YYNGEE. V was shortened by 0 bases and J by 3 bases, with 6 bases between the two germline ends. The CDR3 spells CASSVERDYGYTF. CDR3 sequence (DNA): TGTGCCAGCAGCGTAGAGAGGGACTATGGCTACACCTTC.

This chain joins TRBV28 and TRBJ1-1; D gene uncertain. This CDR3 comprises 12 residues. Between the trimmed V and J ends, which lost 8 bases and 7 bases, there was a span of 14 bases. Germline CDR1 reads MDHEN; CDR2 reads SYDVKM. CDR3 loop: CASRSWKNEAFF. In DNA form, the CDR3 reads TGTGCCAGCCGCTCCTGGAAGAATGAAGCTTTCTTT.

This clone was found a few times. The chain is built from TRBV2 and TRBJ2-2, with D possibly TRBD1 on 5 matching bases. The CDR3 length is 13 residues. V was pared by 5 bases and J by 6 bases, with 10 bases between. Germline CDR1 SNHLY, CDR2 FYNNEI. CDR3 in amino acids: CASSMGLAGELFF. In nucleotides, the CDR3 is TGTGCCAGCAGTATGGGGCTCGCCGGGGAGCTGTTTTTT.

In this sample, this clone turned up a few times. DNA of the CDR3: TGTGCCAGCACCTCGACAGGGCTCTATGGCTACACCTTC. Protein: CASTSTGLYGYTF. This chain links TRBV27 with TRBJ1-2, with TRBD1 matching over 7 bases. The CDR3 spans 13 residues. Trimming at V came to 7 bases and at J to 4 bases, leaving 6 bases not matched to a gene. CDR1 and CDR2 (germline): MNHEY, SMNVEV (reference sequence).

CDR3: CATSKPGQGGDGYTF. The CDR3 nucleotides are TGTGCCACCAGCAAACCGGGACAGGGTGGTGATGGCTACACCTTC. The rearrangement joins TRBV15 to TRBJ1-2, with 9 bases identical to TRBD1. The CDR3 loop spans 15 amino acids. J gave up 6 bases and V 4 bases, and 9 bases lay outside the gene matches. Germline V gives CDR1 LNHNV, CDR2 YYDKDF (reference sequence).

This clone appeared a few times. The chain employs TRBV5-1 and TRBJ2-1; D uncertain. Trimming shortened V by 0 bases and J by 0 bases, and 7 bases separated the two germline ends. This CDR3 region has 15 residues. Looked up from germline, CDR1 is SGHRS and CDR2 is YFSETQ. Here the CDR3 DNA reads TGCGCCAGCAGCTTGGGGGTTAGCTCCTACAATGAGCAGTTCTTC. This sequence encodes CASSLGVSSYNEQFF. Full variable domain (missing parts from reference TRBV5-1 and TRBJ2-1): KAGVTQTPRYLIKTRGQQVTLSCSPISGHRSVSWYQQTPGQGLQFLFEYFSETQRNKGNFPGRFSGRQFSNSRSEMNVSTLELGDSALYLCASSLGVSSYNEQFFGPGTRLTVL.

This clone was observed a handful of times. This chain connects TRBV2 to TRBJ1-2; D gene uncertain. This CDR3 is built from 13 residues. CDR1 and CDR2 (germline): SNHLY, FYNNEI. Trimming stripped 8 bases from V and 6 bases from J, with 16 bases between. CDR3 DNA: TGTGCCAGCGGTTCAGAGAACACCCATGGCTACACCTTC. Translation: CASGSENTHGYTF.

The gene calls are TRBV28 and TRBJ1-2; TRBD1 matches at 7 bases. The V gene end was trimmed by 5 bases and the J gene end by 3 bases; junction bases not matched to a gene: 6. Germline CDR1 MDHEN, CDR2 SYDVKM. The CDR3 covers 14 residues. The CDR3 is CASSPQGWDYGYTF. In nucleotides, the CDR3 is TGTGCCAGCAGTCCACAGGGGTGGGACTATGGCTACACCTTC.

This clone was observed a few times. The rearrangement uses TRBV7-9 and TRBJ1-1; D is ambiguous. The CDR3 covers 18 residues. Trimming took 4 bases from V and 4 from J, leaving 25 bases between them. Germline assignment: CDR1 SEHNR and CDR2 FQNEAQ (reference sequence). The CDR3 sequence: CASSSARLRPLKSTEAFF. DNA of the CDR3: TGTGCCAGCAGCTCGGCACGACTTCGCCCGTTGAAGAGCACTGAAGCTTTCTTT.

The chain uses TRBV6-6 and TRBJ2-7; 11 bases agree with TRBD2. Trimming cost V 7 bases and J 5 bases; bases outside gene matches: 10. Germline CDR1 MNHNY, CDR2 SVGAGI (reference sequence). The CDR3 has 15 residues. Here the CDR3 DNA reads TGTGCCAGCAAGGGGGATAGCGGGAGGGCCGACGAGCAGTACTTC. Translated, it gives CASKGDSGRADEQYF.

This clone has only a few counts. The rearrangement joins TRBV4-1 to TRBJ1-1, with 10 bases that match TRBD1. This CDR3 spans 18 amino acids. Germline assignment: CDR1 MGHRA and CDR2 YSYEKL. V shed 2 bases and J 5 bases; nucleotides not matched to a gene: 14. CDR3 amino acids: CASSQPFRQGARGTEAFF. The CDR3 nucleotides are TGCGCCAGCAGCCAACCTTTCCGACAGGGGGCGCGGGGGACTGAAGCTTTCTTT.

CDR3 residues: CASSQDSWTRLSTDTQYF. CDR3 nucleotide sequence: TGCGCCAGCAGCCAAGATTCGTGGACGAGGCTTAGCACAGATACGCAGTATTTT. The chain is built from TRBV4-3 and TRBJ2-3; no clear D. The CDR3 loop spans 18 amino acids. V was cut by 0 bases and J by 0 bases, with 16 bases left in between. Germline loops: CDR1 LGHNA, CDR2 YSLEER.

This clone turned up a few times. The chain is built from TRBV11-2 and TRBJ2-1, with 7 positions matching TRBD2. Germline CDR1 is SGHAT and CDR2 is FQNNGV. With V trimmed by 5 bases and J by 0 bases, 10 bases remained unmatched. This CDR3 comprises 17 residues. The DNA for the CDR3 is TGTGCCAGCAGCCAACCTAGGGGCGGGAGCTCCTACAATGAGCAGTTCTTC. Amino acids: CASSQPRGGSSYNEQFF.

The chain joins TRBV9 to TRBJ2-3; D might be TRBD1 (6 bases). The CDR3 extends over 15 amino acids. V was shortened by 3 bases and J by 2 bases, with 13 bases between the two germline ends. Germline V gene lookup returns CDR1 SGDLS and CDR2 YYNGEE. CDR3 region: CASSAGQLFTDTQYF. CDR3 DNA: TGTGCCAGCAGCGCAGGACAGCTTTTCACAGATACGCAGTATTTT.

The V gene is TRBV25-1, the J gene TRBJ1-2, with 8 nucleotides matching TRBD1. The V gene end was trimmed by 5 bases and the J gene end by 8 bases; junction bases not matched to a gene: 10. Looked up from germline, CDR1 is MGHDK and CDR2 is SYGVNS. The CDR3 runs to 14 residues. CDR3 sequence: CASSSMDRVGGYTF. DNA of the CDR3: TGTGCCAGCAGTTCAATGGACAGGGTTGGCGGCTACACCTTC.

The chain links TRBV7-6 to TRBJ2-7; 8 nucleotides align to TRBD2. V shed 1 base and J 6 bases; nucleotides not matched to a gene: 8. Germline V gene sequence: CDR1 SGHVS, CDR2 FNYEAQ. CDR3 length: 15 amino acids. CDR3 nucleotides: TGTGCCAGCAGCTTAGTGTCTAGCGGGCTCGGCGAGCAGTACTTC. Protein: CASSLVSSGLGEQYF.

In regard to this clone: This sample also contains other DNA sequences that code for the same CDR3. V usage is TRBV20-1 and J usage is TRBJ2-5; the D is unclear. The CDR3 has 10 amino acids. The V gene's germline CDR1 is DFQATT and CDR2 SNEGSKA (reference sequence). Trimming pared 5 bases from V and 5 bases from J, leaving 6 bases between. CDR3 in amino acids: CSAGQETQYF. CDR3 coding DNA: TGCAGTGCTGGCCAGGAGACCCAGTACTTC.

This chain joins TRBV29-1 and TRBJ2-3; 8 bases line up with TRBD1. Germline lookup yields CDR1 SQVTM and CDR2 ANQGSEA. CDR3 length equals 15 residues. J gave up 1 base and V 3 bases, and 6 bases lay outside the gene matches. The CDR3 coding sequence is TGCAGCGTTGAGGACAGGGTAAGGGGCACAGATACGCAGTATTTT. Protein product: CSVEDRVRGTDTQYF.

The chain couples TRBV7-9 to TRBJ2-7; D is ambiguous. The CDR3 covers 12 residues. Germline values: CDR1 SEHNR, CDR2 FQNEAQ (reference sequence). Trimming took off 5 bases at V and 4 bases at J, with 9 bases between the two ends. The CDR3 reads CASSLTEYEQYV. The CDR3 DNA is TGTGCCAGCAGCCTAACAGAGTACGAGCAGTACGTC.

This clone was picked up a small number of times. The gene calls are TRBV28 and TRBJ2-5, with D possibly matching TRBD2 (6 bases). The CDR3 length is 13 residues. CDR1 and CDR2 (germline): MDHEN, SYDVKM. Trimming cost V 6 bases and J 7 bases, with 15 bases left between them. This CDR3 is CASSLPGTVTQYF. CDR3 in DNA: TGTGCCAGCAGCTTACCCGGGACTGTGACCCAGTACTTC.

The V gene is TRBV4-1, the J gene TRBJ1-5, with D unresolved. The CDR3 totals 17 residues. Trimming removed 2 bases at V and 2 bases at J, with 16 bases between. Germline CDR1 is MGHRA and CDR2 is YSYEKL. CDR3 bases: TGCGCCAGCAGCCAACCGAGGGAGCGTATAGGCAATCAGCCCCAGCATTTT. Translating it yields CASSQPRERIGNQPQHF.